The 15 T cell receptor beta chains listed next were all sequenced from one sample in a study of OX40 agonist ivuxolimab in advanced cancers. Libraries were prepared by immunoSEQ multiplex PCR; TCRdb keeps only in-frame clonotypes and omits some of them. The data contain nearly 60,000 clones, over 75% of them singletons. Here the sequenced sample was CD4+ or CD8+ T cells sorted from blood, taken in a trial of the OX40 agonist ivuxolimab. Every receptor here comes from an adult with an advanced solid tumor such as melanoma, head and neck, liver or kidney cancer.

The chain employs TRBV5-4 and TRBJ2-7, with a tentative D call TRBD2 (6 bases). The germline V and J ends were trimmed by 1 base and 4 bases, with 15 bases remaining between them. Looked up from germline, CDR1 is SGHNT and CDR2 is YYREEE (reference sequence). The CDR3 has 15 amino acids. This chain's CDR3 is CASSLNRGSSYEQYF. The CDR3 coding sequence is TGTGCCAGCAGCTTGAACCGGGGGTCCTCTTACGAGCAGTACTTC.

The rearrangement uses TRBV27 and TRBJ1-1; unclear D gene. Germline V gene sequence: CDR1 MNHEY, CDR2 SMNVEV (reference sequence). The CDR3 is 15 residues long. V was clipped by 1 base and J by 0 bases, with 9 bases between them. The CDR3 spells CASSLYMAMNTEAFF. The CDR3 nucleotides read TGTGCCAGCAGTTTATACATGGCCATGAACACTGAAGCTTTCTTT.

This clone has just a few counts. The V and J genes are TRBV2 and TRBJ1-1, with D uncertain. CDR3 length: 14 amino acids. The ends were cut back, 7 bases at V and 0 bases at J, with 12 bases in the middle. Germline loops: CDR1 SNHLY, CDR2 FYNNEI. The CDR3 loop is CASKAEPMNTEAFF. The DNA of the CDR3 is TGTGCCAGCAAGGCAGAGCCCATGAACACTGAAGCTTTCTTT.

This chain links TRBV19 with TRBJ2-5, with a possible D match to TRBD2 (6 bases). Germline lookup yields CDR1 LNHDA and CDR2 SQIVND (reference sequence). Trimming pared 5 bases from V and 2 bases from J, leaving 18 bases between. The CDR3 covers 16 residues. The chain's CDR3 is CASSGGRREWQETQYF. CDR3 nucleotide sequence: TGTGCCAGTAGTGGAGGGAGAAGGGAATGGCAAGAGACCCAGTACTTC. The variable domain in full, completed from reference TRBV19 and TRBJ2-5, reads DGGITQSPKYLFRKEGQNVTLSCEQNLNHDAMYWYRQDPGQGLRLIYYSQIVNDFQKGDIAEGYSVSREKKESFPLTVTSAQKNPTAFYLCASSGGRREWQETQYFGPGTRLLVL.

This clone has a single count. This chain joins TRBV7-2 and TRBJ2-7, with a tentative D call TRBD2 (7 bases). Germline CDR1 SGHTA, CDR2 FQGNSA. The CDR3 sequence is 13 residues long. V lost 4 bases and J lost 7, with 14 bases in between. DNA for the CDR3: TGTGCCAGCAGCTCTTACAGGGAGGGGGAGCAGTACTTC. Residues: CASSSYREGEQYF. The whole variable domain, remainder taken from reference TRBV7-2 and TRBJ2-7, is GAGVSQSPSNKVTEKGKDVELRCDPISGHTALYWYRQSLGQGLEFLIYFQGNSAPDKSGLPSDRFSAERTGGSVSTLTIQRTQQEDSAVYLCASSSYREGEQYFGPGTRLTVT.

The chain recombines TRBV5-6 with TRBJ1-2; D unclear. Germline V gene data show CDR1 as SGHDT and CDR2 as YYEEEE. This CDR3 region has 14 residues. V shed 1 base and J shed 8 bases, with 15 bases lying between them. Here the CDR3 DNA reads TGTGCCAGCAGCTTGACTGGAATCATACCCGGCTACACCTTC. Translation: CASSLTGIIPGYTF.

This chain uses TRBV5-4 with TRBJ1-1; D remains unclear. Germline loops: CDR1 SGHNT, CDR2 YYREEE (reference sequence). V was cut by 5 bases and J by 1 base, with 9 bases left in between. The CDR3 totals 13 residues. CDR3 sequence (DNA): TGTGCCAGCAGTTCTACACCGAACACTGAAGCTTTCTTT. Amino acids: CASSSTPNTEAFF.

The genes are TRBV4-2 and TRBJ1-1; D unresolved. Trimming took 3 bases from V and 0 from J, leaving 23 bases between them. The germline gives CDR1 LGHNA, CDR2 YNFKEQ. CDR3 length: 19 amino acids. CDR3 coding DNA: TGTGCCAGCAGCCAGGAAGTCGGCGGATCAAATCTCATGAACACTGAAGCTTTCTTT. This codes for CASSQEVGGSNLMNTEAFF.

The chain is built from TRBV7-2 and TRBJ1-1; D is uncertain. Trimming stripped 4 bases from V and 4 bases from J, with 10 bases between. The CDR3 covers 13 residues. Germline V CDR1 and CDR2: SGHTA, FQGNSA. The CDR3 nucleotides are TGTGCCAGCAGCTCCCTTTGGGGCACTGAAGCTTTCTTT. Translated, it gives CASSSLWGTEAFF.

This sequence joins TRBV28 and TRBJ2-5, with TRBD2 matching 16 bases. In germline, CDR1 is MDHEN, CDR2 SYDVKM. J lost 4 bases, V lost 7 bases, and 15 bases had no gene match. The CDR3 extends over 19 amino acids. CDR3 residues: CASNVGLAGGIFRLETQYF. The CDR3 region has the DNA TGTGCCAGCAACGTGGGACTAGCGGGGGGGATATTTCGTTTAGAGACCCAGTACTTC. The whole variable domain, filled in from reference TRBV28 and TRBJ2-5, reads DVKVTQSSRYLVKRTGEKVFLECVQDMDHENMFWYRQDPGLGLRLIYFSYDVKMKEKGDIPEGYSVSREKKERFSLILESASTNQTSMYLCASNVGLAGGIFRLETQYFGPGTRLLVL.

The chain links TRBV25-1 to TRBJ2-7, with D tentatively TRBD2 (6 bases). The V end was cut by 11 bases, the J end by 5 bases, with 13 bases between. This CDR3 comprises 11 residues. Germline-derived CDR1 and CDR2 are MGHDK and SYGVNS. The CDR3 loop reads CAAGIGHEQYF. The CDR3 DNA reads as TGTGCCGCGGGGATTGGTCACGAGCAGTACTTC.

V gene TRBV10-2 combines with J gene TRBJ1-6, with a possible D match to TRBD1 (5 bases). CDR1 is WSHSY and CDR2 is SAAADI in the germline V gene. Trimming stripped 8 bases from V and 10 bases from J, with 15 bases between. The CDR3 sequence is 13 residues long. The CDR3 loop is CASSGLGGSPLHF. The CDR3 bases are TGCGCCAGCTCGGGGCTCGGAGGATCACCCCTCCACTTT.

The rearrangement links TRBV5-1 to TRBJ1-1, with TRBD1 as a possible D gene (6 bases). Germline V lookup: CDR1 SGHRS, CDR2 YFSETQ. V was cut by 7 bases and J by 2 bases, with 18 bases left in between. There are 15 residues in the CDR3. The CDR3 region has the DNA TGCGCCAGCCGATGGGGGGCGGGTGGTAACACTGAAGCTTTCTTT. Protein sequence: CASRWGAGGNTEAFF.

The chain has TRBV28 and TRBJ1-2; D gene uncertain. The CDR3 consists of 14 residues. Germline V gene data show CDR1 as MDHEN and CDR2 as SYDVKM. Trimming removed 5 bases from V and 5 bases from J, with 15 bases in between. CDR3 nucleotides: TGTGCCAGCAGTCCCGACACTACCCGTTATGGCTACACCTTC. The encoded protein is CASSPDTTRYGYTF.

CDR3 nucleotides: TGTGCCAGCAGCCCCTCCGGGGATACGCAGTATTTT. Its translation is CASSPSGDTQYF. The chain uses TRBV28 and TRBJ2-3; D is undetermined. Germline CDR1 MDHEN, CDR2 SYDVKM. With 6 bases removed from V and 6 bases from J, the gap between germline ends came to 10 bases. The CDR3 is 12 amino acids.